These 5 T cell receptor beta chains share one sample of origin, sequenced in a study of OX40 agonist ivuxolimab in advanced cancers. Sequenced by immunoSEQ multiplex PCR; TCRdb stores in-frame clones only, minus some. The sample comprises more than 65,000 clones, roughly 88% of which are singletons, and less than 0.65% rests with the top ten. The source material was CD4+ or CD8+ T cells sorted from blood, sampled in a trial of the OX40 agonist ivuxolimab. All receptors derive from an adult with an advanced solid tumor such as melanoma, head and neck, liver or kidney cancer.

The rearrangement links TRBV19 to TRBJ1-2; 7 bases fit TRBD1. From germline, CDR1 is LNHDA and CDR2 SQIVND (reference sequence). The junction had 8 bases not matched to a gene; V was cut back by 10 bases and J by 3 bases. The CDR3 has 13 amino acids. This chain's CDR3 is CATNQGVDYGYTF. CDR3 sequence (DNA): TGTGCCACCAATCAGGGGGTAGACTATGGCTACACCTTC.

The DNA of the CDR3 is TGCGCCAGCAGCCAAACAGGGGGCGGCAATCAGCCCCAGCATTTT. Protein sequence: CASSQTGGGNQPQHF. The chain combines TRBV4-1 with TRBJ1-5; the match to TRBD1 covers 9 bases. The CDR3 covers 15 residues. Germline CDR1 reads MGHRA; CDR2 reads YSYEKL. With 2 bases clipped from V and 2 bases from J, the junction kept 1 base outside the gene matches.

This clone has a single count. The chain is built from TRBV5-1 and TRBJ1-1, with D unclear. This CDR3 region has 16 residues. Germline-derived CDR1 and CDR2 are SGHRS and YFSETQ. V lost 0 bases and J 0 bases, leaving 12 bases between the germline ends. The CDR3 protein is CASSLAGIWVNTEAFF. The CDR3 coding sequence is TGCGCCAGCAGCTTGGCGGGTATCTGGGTGAACACTGAAGCTTTCTTT.

This rearrangement joins TRBV19 to TRBJ1-2, with D tentatively TRBD1 (5 bases). This CDR3 is 12 amino acids long. CDR1 and CDR2 (germline): LNHDA, SQIVND (reference sequence). Deletions cut 9 bases from V and 4 bases from J, with 12 bases between. CDR3 in DNA: TGTGCCAGCACCCCAGGGCCCTATGGCTACACCTTC. Its translation is CASTPGPYGYTF. Drawing the rest from reference TRBV19 and TRBJ1-2, the complete variable domain is DGGITQSPKYLFRKEGQNVTLSCEQNLNHDAMYWYRQDPGQGLRLIYYSQIVNDFQKGDIAEGYSVSREKKESFPLTVTSAQKNPTAFYLCASTPGPYGYTFGSGTRLTVV.

The CDR3 loop is CASCDQRREGNEQFF. CDR3 DNA: TGTGCCAGCTGCGACCAAAGGCGGGAGGGAAATGAGCAGTTCTTC. The rearrangement joins TRBV18 to TRBJ2-1; 9 positions agree with TRBD2. Germline assignment: CDR1 KGHSH and CDR2 LQKENI. The CDR3 consists of 15 residues. V lost 7 bases, J lost 7 bases, and 11 bases stayed unmatched.